This T cell receptor (beta chain) was identified during a study of shared clonotypes between healthy human individuals. Study observations and caveats: Few donors restricted represented genetic and exposure-history diversity. When compared with the clonotypes that were shared by all four sorted-subset donors, the non-shared clonotypes turned out to have lower generation probabilities.

Germline CDR1 PRHDT, CDR2 FYEKMQ (reference sequence). The V end was cut by 2 bases, the J end by 5 bases, with 9 bases between. This CDR3 has 14 residues. Concerning this clone itself: Antigen unknown.

CD45RO-negative CD8 cells positively selected for CCR7 made up the naive population, which excluded terminally differentiated effector memory CD45RA+ cells. Generated by immunoSEQ multiplex PCR, the TCRdb table keeps only in-frame clones and is missing some. The sample consists of around 1.9 million clones, 93% of them appearing once. Sample: naive CD8+ T cells from PBMCs. This clonotype was sampled from a man younger than 30 in good health. Some clones in this sample may be carry-over from other donors' samples. The genes are TRBV13 and TRBJ2-2; D gene uncertain. CDR3 protein: CASSLFSKTGELFF. The CDR3 nucleotides are TGTGCCAGCAGCTTATTTAGCAAGACCGGGGAGCTGTTTTTT.